This T cell receptor beta chain was recorded in a study of STAT5B mutations in CD4+ large granular lymphocyte leukemia. This CDR3 is 16 amino acids long. The V gene lost 0 bases and the J gene lost 1 base, with 13 bases spanning the gap. Germline V gene data show CDR1 as SGHRS and CDR2 as YFSETQ. To note about this clone: Its antigen remains unidentified.

The data were produced by immunoSEQ multiplex PCR, yet TCRdb's version contains in-frame clones alone and is incomplete. This sample yields about 30,000 clones, of which approximately 80% are seen a single time; 2.1% belongs to the top ten. Overall study findings and caveats: No patients shared main leukemic clonotypes, though about 24% appeared at low frequency elsewhere.

This chain uses TRBV5-1 with TRBJ2-5, with a tentative D call TRBD2 (5 bases). Sequenced input: CD4+ T cells from blood buffy coats. This TCR was recovered from a human donor in good health. The CDR3 loop is CASSLDAGHSQETQYF. The CDR3 coding sequence is TGCGCCAGCAGCTTGGATGCGGGTCACTCCCAAGAGACCCAGTACTTC. The full variable domain, in which reference TRBV5-1 and TRBJ2-5 provide the parts outside the CDR3, is KAGVTQTPRYLIKTRGQQVTLSCSPISGHRSVSWYQQTPGQGLQFLFEYFSETQRNKGNFPGRFSGRQFSNSRSEMNVSTLELGDSALYLCASSLDAGHSQETQYFGPGTRLLVL.